The clone carrying this T cell receptor (beta chain) was seen a few times. Antigen unknown. This entry belongs to a study of cytomegalovirus exposure and HLA in healthy donors. Study-wide points: For TCR beta chains, V- and J-gene trimming was later linked to a missense DCLRE1C variant.

V shed 0 bases and J 3 bases; nucleotides not matched to a gene: 6. In germline, CDR1 is LGHNA, CDR2 YNFKEQ. This CDR3 has 16 amino acids. The PCR used 60 Vbeta and 13 Jbeta primers. How the authors handled the data: Later, an analysis found some 80 million unique TCR beta chains, and around 10 million of these were shared. TCRdb keeps only in-frame clones here, not all; method: immunoSEQ multiplex PCR. D and trimming were read from the DNA, whereas the V and J calls and clone size are those reported in that table. The data hold about 140,000 clones, with around 63% observed a single time. Sequenced material: PBMCs. The origin of this receptor is a human donor in good health. The chain recombines TRBV4-2 with TRBJ2-7, with 9 bases matching TRBD2. The CDR3 is CASSQDVDSGSYEQYF. CDR3 sequence (DNA): TGTGCCAGCAGCCAAGATGTGGATAGCGGGAGCTACGAGCAGTACTTC.